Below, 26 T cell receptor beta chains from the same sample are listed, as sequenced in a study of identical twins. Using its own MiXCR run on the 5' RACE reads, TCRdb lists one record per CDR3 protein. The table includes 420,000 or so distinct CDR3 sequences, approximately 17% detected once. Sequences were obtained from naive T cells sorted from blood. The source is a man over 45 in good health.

CDR3 sequence: CARGGDNYYEQYF. In nucleotides, the CDR3 is TGTGCCAGGGGAGGGGACAACTACTACGAGCAGTACTTC. The chain combines TRBV19 with TRBJ2-7; perhaps TRBD2 as D (7 bases). This CDR3 region has 13 residues. The V gene's germline CDR1 is LNHDA and CDR2 SQIVND (reference sequence). V lost 9 bases and J lost 3, with 15 bases in between. The full variable domain, rest sourced from reference TRBV19 and TRBJ2-7, is DGGITQSPKYLFRKEGQNVTLSCEQNLNHDAMYWYRQDPGQGLRLIYYSQIVNDFQKGDIAEGYSVSREKKESFPLTVTSAQKNPTAFYLCARGGDNYYEQYFGPGTRLTVT.

Here the CDR3 reads CASSSPRSSYEQYF. The CDR3 DNA reads as TGTGCCAGCAGTTCCCCTAGATCCTCCTACGAGCAGTACTTC. V gene TRBV28 combines with J gene TRBJ2-7; no clear D. Germline V gene data show CDR1 as MDHEN and CDR2 as SYDVKM. The CDR3 extends over 14 amino acids. The ends were cut back, 4 bases at V and 0 bases at J, with 10 bases in the middle.

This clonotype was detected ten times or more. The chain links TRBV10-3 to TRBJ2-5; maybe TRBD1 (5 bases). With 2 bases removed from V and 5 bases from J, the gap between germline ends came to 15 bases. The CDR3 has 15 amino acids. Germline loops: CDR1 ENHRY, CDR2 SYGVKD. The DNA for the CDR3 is TGTGCCATCAGTGAGGGTCAGGGCTCGGCGGAGACCCAGTACTTC. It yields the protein CAISEGQGSAETQYF.

CDR3 bases: TGTGCCAGCAGCCAAATGGGGGTGGGCGAGCAGTACTTC. It is translated as CASSQMGVGEQYF. This chain links TRBV4-2 with TRBJ2-7; either TRBD1 or TRBD2 may supply D (5 bases each). Germline-derived CDR1 and CDR2 are LGHNA and YNFKEQ. CDR3 length: 13 residues. V lost 2 bases, J lost 6 bases, and 11 bases lay in between.

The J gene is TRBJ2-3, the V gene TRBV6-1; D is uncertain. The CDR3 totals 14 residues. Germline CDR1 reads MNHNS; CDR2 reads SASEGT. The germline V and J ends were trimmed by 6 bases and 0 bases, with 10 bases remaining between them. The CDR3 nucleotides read TGTGCCAGCAGACGACGGTATAGCACAGATACGCAGTATTTT. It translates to CASRRRYSTDTQYF.

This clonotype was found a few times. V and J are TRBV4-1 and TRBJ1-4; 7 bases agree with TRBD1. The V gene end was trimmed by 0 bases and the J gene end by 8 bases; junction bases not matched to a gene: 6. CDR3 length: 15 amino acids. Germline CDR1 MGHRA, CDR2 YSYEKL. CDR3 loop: CASSQEPGGGEKLFF. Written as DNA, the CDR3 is TGCGCCAGCAGCCAAGAACCAGGGGGAGGCGAAAAACTGTTTTTT.

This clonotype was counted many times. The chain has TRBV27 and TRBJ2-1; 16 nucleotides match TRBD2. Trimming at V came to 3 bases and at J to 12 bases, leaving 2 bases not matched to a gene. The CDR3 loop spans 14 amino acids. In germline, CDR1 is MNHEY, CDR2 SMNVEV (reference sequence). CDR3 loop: CASSLGLAGGGQFF. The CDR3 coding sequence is TGTGCCAGCAGTTTGGGACTAGCGGGAGGGGGGCAGTTCTTC.

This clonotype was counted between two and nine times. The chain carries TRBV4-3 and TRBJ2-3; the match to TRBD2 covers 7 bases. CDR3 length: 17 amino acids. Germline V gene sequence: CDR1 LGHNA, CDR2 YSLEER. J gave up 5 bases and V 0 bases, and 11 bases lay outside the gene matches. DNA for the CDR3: TGCGCCAGCAGCCAAGATGGGGCGGGAGCGAGAAGAGATACGCAGTATTTT. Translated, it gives CASSQDGAGARRDTQYF.

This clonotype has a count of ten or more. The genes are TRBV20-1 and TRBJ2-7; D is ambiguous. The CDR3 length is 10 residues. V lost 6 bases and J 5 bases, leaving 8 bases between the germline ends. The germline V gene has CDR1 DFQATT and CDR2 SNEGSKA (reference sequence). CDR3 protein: CSADTNEQYF. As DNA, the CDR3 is TGCAGTGCCGACACCAACGAGCAGTACTTC.

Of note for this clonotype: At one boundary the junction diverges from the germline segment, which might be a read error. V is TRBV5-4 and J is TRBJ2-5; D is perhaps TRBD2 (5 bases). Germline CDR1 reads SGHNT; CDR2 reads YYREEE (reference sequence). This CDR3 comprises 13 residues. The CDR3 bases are TGTGCCAGCAGTTTGGACTCGGGAGAGACCCAGTACTTC. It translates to CASSLDSGETQYF.

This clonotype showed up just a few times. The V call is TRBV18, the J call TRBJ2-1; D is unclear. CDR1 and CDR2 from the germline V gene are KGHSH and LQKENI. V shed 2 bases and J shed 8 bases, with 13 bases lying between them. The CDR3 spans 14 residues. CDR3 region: CASSPFFSSDEQFF. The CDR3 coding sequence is TGTGCCAGCTCACCATTCTTCTCTTCCGATGAGCAGTTCTTC.

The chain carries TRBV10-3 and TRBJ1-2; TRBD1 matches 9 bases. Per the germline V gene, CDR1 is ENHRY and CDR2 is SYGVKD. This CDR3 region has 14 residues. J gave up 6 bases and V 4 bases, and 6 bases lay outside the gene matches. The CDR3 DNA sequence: TGTGCCATCAGTGGAACACAGGGGGCTCATGGCTACACCTTC. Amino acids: CAISGTQGAHGYTF.

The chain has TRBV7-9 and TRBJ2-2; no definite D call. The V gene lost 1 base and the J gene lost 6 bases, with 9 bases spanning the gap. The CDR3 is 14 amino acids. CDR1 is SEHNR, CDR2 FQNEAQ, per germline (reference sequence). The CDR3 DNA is TGTGCCAGCAGCTTAGATCAGTTCGCCGGGGAGCTGTTTTTT. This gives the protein CASSLDQFAGELFF.

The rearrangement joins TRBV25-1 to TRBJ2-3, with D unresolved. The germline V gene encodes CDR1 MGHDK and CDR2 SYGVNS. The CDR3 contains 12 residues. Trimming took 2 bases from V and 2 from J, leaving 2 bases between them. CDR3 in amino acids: CASSETTDTQYF. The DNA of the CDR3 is TGTGCCAGCAGTGAAACCACAGATACGCAGTATTTT.

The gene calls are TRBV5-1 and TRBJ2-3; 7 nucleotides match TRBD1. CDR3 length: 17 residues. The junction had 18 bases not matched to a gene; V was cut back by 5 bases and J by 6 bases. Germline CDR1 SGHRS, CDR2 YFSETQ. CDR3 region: CASRSRDSYPWTDTQYF. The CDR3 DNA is TGCGCCAGCAGGTCCCGGGACAGTTATCCCTGGACGGATACGCAGTATTTT.

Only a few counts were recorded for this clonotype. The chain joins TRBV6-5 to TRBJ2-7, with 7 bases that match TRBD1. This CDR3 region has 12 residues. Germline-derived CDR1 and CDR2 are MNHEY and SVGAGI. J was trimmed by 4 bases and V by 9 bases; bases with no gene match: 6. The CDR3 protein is CASRQGPYEQYF. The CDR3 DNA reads TGTGCCAGTAGACAGGGTCCTTACGAGCAGTACTTC.

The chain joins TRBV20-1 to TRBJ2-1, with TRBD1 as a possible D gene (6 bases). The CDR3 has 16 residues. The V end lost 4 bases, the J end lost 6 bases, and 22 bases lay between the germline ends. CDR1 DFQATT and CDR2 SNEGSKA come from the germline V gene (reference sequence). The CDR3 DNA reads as TGCAGTGCTACAGACAGGAGCCCGCGAGTGTGCAATGAGCAGTTCTTC. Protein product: CSATDRSPRVCNEQFF.

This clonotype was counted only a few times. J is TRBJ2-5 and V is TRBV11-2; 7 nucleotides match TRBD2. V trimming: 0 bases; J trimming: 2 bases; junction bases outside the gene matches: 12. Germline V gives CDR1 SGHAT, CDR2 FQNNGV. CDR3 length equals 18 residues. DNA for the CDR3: TGTGCCAGCAGCTTAGAGTCGGGTAGCGGGCCGGAACAAGAGACCCAGTACTTC. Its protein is CASSLESGSGPEQETQYF.

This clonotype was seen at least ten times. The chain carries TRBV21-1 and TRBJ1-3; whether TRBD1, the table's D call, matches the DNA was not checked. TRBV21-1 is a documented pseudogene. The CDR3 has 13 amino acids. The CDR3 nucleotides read TGTGCCAGCAGCTACCCGACAGGTTGGACCATATATTTT. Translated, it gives CASSYPTGWTIYF.

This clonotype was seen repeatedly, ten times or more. The CDR3 nucleotides are TGTGCCAGCAGCCAAGGACAAAAGGCTTTCTTT. This translates into CASSQGQKAFF. The chain is built from TRBV3-1 and TRBJ1-1; D remains ambiguous. CDR3 length equals 11 residues. Germline V gene sequence: CDR1 LGHDT, CDR2 YNNKEL (reference sequence). V lost 1 base, J lost 11 bases, and 8 bases lay in between.

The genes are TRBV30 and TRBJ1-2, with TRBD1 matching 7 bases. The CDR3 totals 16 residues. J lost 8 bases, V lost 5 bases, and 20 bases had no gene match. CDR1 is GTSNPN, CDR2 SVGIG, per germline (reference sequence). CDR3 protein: CAWRATGPFYLRGYTF. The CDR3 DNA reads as TGTGCCTGGCGGGCGACAGGGCCGTTCTATTTGCGCGGCTACACCTTC. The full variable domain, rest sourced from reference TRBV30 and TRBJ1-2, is SQTIHQWPATLVQPVGSPLSLECTVEGTSNPNLYWYRQAAGRGLQLLFYSVGIGQISSEVPQNLSASRPQDRQFILSSKKLLLSDSGFYLCAWRATGPFYLRGYTFGSGTRLTVV.

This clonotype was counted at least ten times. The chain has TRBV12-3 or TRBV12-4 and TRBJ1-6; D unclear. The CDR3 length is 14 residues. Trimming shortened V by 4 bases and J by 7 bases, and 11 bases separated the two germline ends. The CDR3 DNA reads TGTGCCAGCAGTTCCCACTCGGGGAATTCACCCCTCCACTTT. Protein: CASSSHSGNSPLHF.

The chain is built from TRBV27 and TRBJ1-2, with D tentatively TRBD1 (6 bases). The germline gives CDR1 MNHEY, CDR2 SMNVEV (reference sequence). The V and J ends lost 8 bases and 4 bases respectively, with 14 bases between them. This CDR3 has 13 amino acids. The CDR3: CASRMRQAYGYTF. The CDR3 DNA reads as TGTGCCAGCCGGATGCGACAGGCCTATGGCTACACCTTC.

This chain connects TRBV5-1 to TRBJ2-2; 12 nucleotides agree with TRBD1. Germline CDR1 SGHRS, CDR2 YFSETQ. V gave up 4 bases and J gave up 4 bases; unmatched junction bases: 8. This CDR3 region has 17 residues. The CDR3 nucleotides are TGCGCCAGCAGCCTATACCGGGACAGGGGGCTCACCGGGGAGCTGTTTTTT. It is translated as CASSLYRDRGLTGELFF.

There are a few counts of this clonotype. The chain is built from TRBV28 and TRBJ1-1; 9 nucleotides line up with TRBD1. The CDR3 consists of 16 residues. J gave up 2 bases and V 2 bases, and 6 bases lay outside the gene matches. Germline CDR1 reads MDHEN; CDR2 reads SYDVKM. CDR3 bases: TGTGCCAGCAGTTTAGTTCCGGGACAGGGCAACACTGAAGCTTTCTTT. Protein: CASSLVPGQGNTEAFF.

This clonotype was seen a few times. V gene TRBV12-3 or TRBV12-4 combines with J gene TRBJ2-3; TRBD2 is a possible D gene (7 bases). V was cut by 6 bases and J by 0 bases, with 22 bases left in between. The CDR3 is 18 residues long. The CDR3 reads CASSTEIGGLTSTDTQYF. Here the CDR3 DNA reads TGTGCCAGCAGCACTGAAATCGGGGGGCTTACCAGCACAGATACGCAGTATTTT.